The clone carrying this TCR beta chain was seen a handful of times. Its specificity is not known. Sorting with CD45RO/CCR7/CD25/CD127/CD95/CD27 yielded naive, central memory, regulatory and stem-like memory CD4+ cells. The data belong to a study of beta chain features in type 1 diabetes. Study information: Age, gender and cell yields were similar between patients and healthy donors. Regarding the study as a whole: Cells that show high TCR expression could be over-represented by cDNA sequencing. The naive, central memory and Treg TCRB repertoires looked more alike in patients than they did in healthy donors.

Expressed TCRB transcripts got sequenced, as all isolated RNA was reverse transcribed. Here immunoSEQ multiplex PCR was the method, and the copy in TCRdb shows in-frame clones only, minus some. The table has around 500,000 clones, 25% to 35% seen once; the top ten hold about 0.065%. Trimming shortened V by 0 bases and J by 5 bases, and 10 bases separated the two germline ends. CDR1 is SGHTA and CDR2 is FQGNSA in the germline V gene. The CDR3 contains 15 residues. This TCR was recovered from a man aged 18 to 30 in good health. Sequencing used naive CD4+ T cells from blood. The V and J genes are TRBV7-2 and TRBJ1-4; no reliable D call. CDR3 nucleotides: TGTGCCAGCAGCTTAGCACCGGGAGCGAATGAAAAACTGTTTTTT. Its translation: CASSLAPGANEKLFF.